This TCR beta chain was retrieved from a study of cytomegalovirus exposure and HLA in healthy donors. Study-wide context: The roughly 660 first-cohort repertoires shared a platform with the 110 or so validation repertoires, as reported in a later analysis. General study points: Per published reports, the classifier diagnosed cytomegalovirus status with high specificity and sensitivity. The tendency of first-cohort TCR clusters to co-occur in the roughly 120 validation repertoires was identified by a subsequent analysis. Among TCR beta chains, those listed as cytomegalovirus-associated numbered fewer than 200.

Assay: immunoSEQ multiplex PCR; the TCRdb copy retains only in-frame clones and omits some. The sample yields tens of thousands of clones, approximately 90% seen once. The length of the CDR3 is 15 residues. Germline V lookup: CDR1 SNHLY, CDR2 FYNNEI. The V end lost 6 bases, the J end lost 9 bases, and 23 bases lay between the germline ends. A remark on this clone: The antigen is not known.

This receptor was taken from a woman aged 18-35 years in good health and CMV-seropositive. The sample taken for sequencing was PBMCs. This rearrangement joins TRBV2 to TRBJ1-1, with D perhaps TRBD1 (6 bases). CDR3 sequence (DNA): TGTGCCAGCAGCCCAAGGGGGGGCGAAGGGCACAAAGCTTTCTTT. It encodes CASSPRGGEGHKAFF.